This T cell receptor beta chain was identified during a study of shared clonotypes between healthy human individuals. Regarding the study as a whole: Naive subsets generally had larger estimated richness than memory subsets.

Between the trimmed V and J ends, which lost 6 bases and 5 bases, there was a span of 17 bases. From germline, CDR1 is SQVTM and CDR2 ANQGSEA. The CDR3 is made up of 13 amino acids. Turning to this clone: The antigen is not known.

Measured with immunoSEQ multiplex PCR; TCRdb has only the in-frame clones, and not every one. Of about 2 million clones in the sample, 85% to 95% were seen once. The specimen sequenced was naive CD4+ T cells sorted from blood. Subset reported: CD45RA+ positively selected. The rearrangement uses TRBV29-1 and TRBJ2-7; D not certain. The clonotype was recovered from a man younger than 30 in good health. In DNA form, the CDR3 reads TGCAGCGTCCCTCTTACGAGGATCCACGAGCAGTACTTC. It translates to CSVPLTRIHEQYF.